This TCR beta chain was found in a study of blood T cell repertoires in COVID-19. Across the whole study: COVID-19 samples collected from the United States, Italy and Spain covered acute and convalescent phases. The analysed material was cDNA or gDNA that came from T cells, B-cell-depleted T cells, or PBMCs.

Original data processing: Estimated nucleated cell counts came from reference gene primer amplification. Data came from immunoSEQ multiplex PCR; TCRdb stores just in-frame clones and leaves some out. V and J calls and clone size are given by that table; D and trimming were obtained from the DNA. The sample has under 300,000 clones, approximately 87% seen once; the top ten hold under 6.5%. The CDR3 contains 14 residues. Per the germline V gene, CDR1 is ENHRY and CDR2 is SYGVKD. J was trimmed by 6 bases and V by 2 bases; bases with no gene match: 4. Input material: peripheral blood. The clonotype originates from a man in his fifties or sixties with acute or convalescent COVID-19. The V call is TRBV10-3, the J call TRBJ2-3; 8 nucleotides agree with TRBD1. CDR3 in DNA: TGTGCCATCAGTGAGGACAGGGGAAGGGATACGCAGTATTTT. It translates to CAISEDRGRDTQYF.